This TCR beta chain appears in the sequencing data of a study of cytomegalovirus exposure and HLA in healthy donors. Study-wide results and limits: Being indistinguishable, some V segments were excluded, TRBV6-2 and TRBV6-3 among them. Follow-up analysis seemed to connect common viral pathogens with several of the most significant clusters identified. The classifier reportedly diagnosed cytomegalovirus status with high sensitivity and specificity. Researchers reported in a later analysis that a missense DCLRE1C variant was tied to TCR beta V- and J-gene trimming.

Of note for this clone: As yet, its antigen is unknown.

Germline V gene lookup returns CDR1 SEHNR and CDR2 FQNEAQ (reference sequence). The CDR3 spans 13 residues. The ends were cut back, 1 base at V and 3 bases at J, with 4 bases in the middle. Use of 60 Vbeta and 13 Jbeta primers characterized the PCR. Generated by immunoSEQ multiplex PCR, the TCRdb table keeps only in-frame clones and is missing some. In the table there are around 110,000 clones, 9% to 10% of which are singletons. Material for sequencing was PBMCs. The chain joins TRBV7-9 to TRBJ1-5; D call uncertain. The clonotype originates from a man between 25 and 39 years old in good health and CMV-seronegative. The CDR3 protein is CASSLDNNQPQHF. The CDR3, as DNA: TGTGCCAGCAGCTTAGACAACAATCAGCCCCAGCATTTT. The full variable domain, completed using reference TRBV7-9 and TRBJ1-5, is DTGVSQNPRHKITKRGQNVTFRCDPISEHNRLYWYRQTLGQGPEFLTYFQNEAQLEKSRLLSDRFSAERPKGSFSTLEIQRTEQGDSAMYLCASSLDNNQPQHFGDGTRLSIL.